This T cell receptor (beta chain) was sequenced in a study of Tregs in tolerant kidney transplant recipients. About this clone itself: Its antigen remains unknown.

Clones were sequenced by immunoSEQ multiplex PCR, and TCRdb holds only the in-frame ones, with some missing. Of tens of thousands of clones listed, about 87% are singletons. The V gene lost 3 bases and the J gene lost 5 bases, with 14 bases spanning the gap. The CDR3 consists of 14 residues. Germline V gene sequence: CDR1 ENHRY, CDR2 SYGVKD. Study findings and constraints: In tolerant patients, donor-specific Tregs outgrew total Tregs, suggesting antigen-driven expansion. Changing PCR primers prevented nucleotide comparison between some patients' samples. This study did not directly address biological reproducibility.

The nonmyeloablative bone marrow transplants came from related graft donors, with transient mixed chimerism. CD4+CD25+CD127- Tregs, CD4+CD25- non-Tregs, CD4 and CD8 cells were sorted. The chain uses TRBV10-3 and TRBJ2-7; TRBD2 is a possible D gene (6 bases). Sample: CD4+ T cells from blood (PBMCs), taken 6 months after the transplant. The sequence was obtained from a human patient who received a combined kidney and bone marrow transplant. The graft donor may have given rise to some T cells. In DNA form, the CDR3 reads TGTGCCATCAGTGAAGGAGGGGCACGGAACGAGCAGTACTTC. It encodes CAISEGGARNEQYF.